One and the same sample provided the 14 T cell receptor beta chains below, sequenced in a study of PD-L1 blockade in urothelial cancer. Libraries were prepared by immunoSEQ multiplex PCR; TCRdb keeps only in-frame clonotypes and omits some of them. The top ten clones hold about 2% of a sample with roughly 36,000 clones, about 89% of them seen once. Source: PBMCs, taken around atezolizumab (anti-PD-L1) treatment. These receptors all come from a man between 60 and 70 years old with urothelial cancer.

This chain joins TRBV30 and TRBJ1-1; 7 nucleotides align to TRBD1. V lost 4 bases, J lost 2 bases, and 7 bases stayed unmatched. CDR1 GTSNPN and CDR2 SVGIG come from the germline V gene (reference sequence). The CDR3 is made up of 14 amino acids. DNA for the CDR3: TGTGCCTGGACCAAGGGGGCAGCCAACACTGAAGCTTTCTTT. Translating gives CAWTKGAANTEAFF.

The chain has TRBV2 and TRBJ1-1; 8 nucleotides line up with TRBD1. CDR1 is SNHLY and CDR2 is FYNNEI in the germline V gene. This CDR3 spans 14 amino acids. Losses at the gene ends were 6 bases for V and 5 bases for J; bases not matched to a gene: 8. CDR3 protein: CASSETGGRTEAFF. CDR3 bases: TGTGCCAGCAGCGAAACAGGGGGGAGGACTGAAGCTTTCTTT.

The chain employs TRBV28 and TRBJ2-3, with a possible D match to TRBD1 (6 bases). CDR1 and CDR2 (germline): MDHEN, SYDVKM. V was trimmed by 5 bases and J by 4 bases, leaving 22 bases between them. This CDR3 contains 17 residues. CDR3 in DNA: TGTGCCAGCAGTCCCCCTGTCCAGGGGTGGGGCGCAGATACGCAGTATTTT. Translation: CASSPPVQGWGADTQYF.

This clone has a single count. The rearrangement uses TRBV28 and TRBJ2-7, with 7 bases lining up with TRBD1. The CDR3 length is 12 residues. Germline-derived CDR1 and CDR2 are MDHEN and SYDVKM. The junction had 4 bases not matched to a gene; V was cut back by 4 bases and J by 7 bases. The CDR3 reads CASSSWGQEQYF. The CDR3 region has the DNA TGTGCCAGCAGTTCGTGGGGACAGGAGCAGTACTTC.

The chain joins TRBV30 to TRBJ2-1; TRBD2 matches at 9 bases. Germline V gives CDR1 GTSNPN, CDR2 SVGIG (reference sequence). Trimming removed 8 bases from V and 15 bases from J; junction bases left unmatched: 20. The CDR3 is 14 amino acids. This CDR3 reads CANGGGGLAGPPFF. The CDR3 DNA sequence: TGTGCCAATGGAGGGGGGGGGCTAGCGGGACCGCCGTTCTTC.

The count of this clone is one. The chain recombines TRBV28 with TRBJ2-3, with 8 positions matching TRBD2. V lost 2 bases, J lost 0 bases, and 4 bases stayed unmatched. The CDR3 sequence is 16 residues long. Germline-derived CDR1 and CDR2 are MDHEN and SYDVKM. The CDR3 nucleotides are TGTGCCAGCAGTTTAAGAGCGGGGGTAAGCACAGATACGCAGTATTTT. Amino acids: CASSLRAGVSTDTQYF.

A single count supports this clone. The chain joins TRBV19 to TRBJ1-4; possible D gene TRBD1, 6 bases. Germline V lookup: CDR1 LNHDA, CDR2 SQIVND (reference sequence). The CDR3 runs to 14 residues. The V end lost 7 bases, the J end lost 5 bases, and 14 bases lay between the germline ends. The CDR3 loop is CASNQADSNEKLFF. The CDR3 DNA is TGTGCCAGTAATCAGGCGGACAGCAATGAAAAACTGTTTTTT.

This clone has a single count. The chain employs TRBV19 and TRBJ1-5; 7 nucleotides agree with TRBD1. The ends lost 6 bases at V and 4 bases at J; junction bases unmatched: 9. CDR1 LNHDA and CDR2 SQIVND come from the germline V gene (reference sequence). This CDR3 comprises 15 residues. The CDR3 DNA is TGTGCCAGTAGCCCCCTGGGACAGCTTAATCAGCCCCAGCATTTT. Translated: CASSPLGQLNQPQHF.

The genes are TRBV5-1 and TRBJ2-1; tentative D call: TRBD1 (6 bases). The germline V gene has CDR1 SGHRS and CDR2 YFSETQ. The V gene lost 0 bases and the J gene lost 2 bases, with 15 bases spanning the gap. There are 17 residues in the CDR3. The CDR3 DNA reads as TGCGCCAGCAGCTTGGACCAGGGGACCCCTGCCTACAATGAGCAGTTCTTC. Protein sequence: CASSLDQGTPAYNEQFF.

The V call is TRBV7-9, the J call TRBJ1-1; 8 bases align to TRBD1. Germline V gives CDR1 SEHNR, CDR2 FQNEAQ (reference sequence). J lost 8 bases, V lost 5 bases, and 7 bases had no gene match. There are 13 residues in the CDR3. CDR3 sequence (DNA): TGTGCCAGCAGCGGACAGGGCGTTACCGAAGCTTTCTTT. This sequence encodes CASSGQGVTEAFF. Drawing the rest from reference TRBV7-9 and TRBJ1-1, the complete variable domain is DTGVSQNPRHKITKRGQNVTFRCDPISEHNRLYWYRQTLGQGPEFLTYFQNEAQLEKSRLLSDRFSAERPKGSFSTLEIQRTEQGDSAMYLCASSGQGVTEAFFGQGTRLTVV.

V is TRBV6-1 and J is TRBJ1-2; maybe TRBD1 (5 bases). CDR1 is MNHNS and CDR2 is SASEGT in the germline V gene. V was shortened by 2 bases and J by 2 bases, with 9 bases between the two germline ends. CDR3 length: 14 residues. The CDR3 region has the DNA TGTGCCAGCAGTGAAAGGGGTCCGAACTATGGCTACACCTTC. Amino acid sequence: CASSERGPNYGYTF.

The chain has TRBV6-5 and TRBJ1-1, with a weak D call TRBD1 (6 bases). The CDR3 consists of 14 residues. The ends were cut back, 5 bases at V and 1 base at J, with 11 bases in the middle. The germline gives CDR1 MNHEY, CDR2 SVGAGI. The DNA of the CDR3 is TGTGCCAGCAGTGAAAGACAGGCGAACACTGAAGCTTTCTTT. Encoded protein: CASSERQANTEAFF.

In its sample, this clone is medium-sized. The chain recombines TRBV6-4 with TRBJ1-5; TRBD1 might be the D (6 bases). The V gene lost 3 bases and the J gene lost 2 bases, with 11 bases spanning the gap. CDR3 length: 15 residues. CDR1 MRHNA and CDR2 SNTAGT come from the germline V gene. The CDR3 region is CASSESGGGNQPQHF. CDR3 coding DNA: TGTGCCAGCAGTGAATCGGGGGGCGGCAATCAGCCCCAGCATTTT.

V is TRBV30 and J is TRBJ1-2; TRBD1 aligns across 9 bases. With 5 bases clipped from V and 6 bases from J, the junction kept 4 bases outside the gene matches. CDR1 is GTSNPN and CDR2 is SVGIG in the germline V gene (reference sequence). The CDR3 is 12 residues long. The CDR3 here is CAWGDRVDGYTF. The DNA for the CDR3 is TGTGCCTGGGGGGACAGGGTTGATGGCTACACCTTC.